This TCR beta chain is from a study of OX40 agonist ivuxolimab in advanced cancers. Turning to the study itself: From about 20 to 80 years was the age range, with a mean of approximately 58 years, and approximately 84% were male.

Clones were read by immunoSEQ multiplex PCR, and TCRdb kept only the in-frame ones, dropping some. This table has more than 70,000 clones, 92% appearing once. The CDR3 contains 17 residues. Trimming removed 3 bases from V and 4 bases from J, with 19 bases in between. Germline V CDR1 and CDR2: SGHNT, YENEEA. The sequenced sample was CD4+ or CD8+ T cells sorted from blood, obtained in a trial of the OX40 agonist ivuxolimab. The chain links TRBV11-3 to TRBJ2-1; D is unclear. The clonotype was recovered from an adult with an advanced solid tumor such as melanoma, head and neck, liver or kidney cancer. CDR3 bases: TGTGCCAGCAGCTTTGCCCTTACCCCGAGAAGTTACAATGAGCAGTTCTTC. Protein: CASSFALTPRSYNEQFF.